Below are 24 T cell receptor beta chains sequenced from a single sample in a study of blood T cell repertoires in COVID-19. Clones were sequenced by immunoSEQ multiplex PCR, and TCRdb holds only the in-frame ones, with some missing. The table has hundreds of thousands of clones, over 80% seen once. Sequencing was carried out using PBMCs or T cells enriched from blood (not recorded which). The receptors stem from a man aged 25 to 40 who had recovered from COVID-19.

This chain uses TRBV29-1 with TRBJ2-3; D perhaps matches TRBD2 (5 bases). The CDR3 is 11 residues long. CDR1 is SQVTM and CDR2 is ANQGSEA in the germline V gene. Trimming removed 6 bases at V and 6 bases at J, with 10 bases between. The CDR3 protein is CSVLVVDTQYF. The CDR3 DNA reads TGCAGCGTACTAGTGGTGGATACGCAGTATTTT.

This clone was counted a few times. The V call is TRBV19, the J call TRBJ1-1; 7 bases fit TRBD1. There are 16 residues in the CDR3. The V gene end was trimmed by 1 base and the J gene end by 7 bases; junction bases not matched to a gene: 12. Germline V gives CDR1 LNHDA, CDR2 SQIVND (reference sequence). CDR3 loop: CASSIGGTGALLEAFF. The CDR3 region has the DNA TGTGCCAGTAGTATAGGAGGTACAGGGGCCCTACTTGAAGCTTTCTTT.

The V gene is TRBV20-1, the J gene TRBJ2-2; D gene unclear. Trimming stripped 5 bases from V and 5 bases from J, with 6 bases between. The germline V gene has CDR1 DFQATT and CDR2 SNEGSKA (reference sequence). The CDR3 spans 11 residues. CDR3 DNA: TGCAGTGCTCCTGTTACCGGGGAGCTGTTTTTT. The encoded protein is CSAPVTGELFF.

This chain links TRBV13 with TRBJ2-7; 9 bases are shared with TRBD2. J lost 1 base, V lost 0 bases, and 1 base had no gene match. This CDR3 spans 15 amino acids. Germline CDR1 and CDR2: PRHDT and FYEKMQ (reference sequence). CDR3 sequence reads: CASSLGLAGSYEQYF. CDR3 sequence (DNA): TGTGCCAGCAGCTTAGGGCTAGCGGGATCCTACGAGCAGTACTTC. Looking up the rest from reference TRBV13 and TRBJ2-7 gives the full variable domain: AAGVIQSPRHLIKEKRETATLKCYPIPRHDTVYWYQQGPGQDPQFLISFYEKMQSDKGSIPDRFSAQQFSDYHSELNMSSLELGDSALYFCASSLGLAGSYEQYFGPGTRLTVT.

The chain combines TRBV3-1 (or the pseudogene TRBV3-2) with TRBJ1-1; a possible D gene is TRBD1 (6 bases). The CDR3 covers 14 residues. Germline V gene data show CDR1 as LGHDT and CDR2 as YNNKEL (reference sequence). V gave up 3 bases and J gave up 5 bases, with 13 bases separating them. The CDR3 DNA reads TGTGCCAGCAGCCAGGGGGCTGTCGCAACTGAAGCTTTCTTT. This codes for CASSQGAVATEAFF.

This clone has just one count. The chain links TRBV6-2 or TRBV6-3 to TRBJ2-1, with a tentative D call TRBD2 (6 bases). CDR1 and CDR2 (germline): MNHEY, SVGEGT. This CDR3 is 14 amino acids long. With 2 bases removed from V and 4 bases from J, the gap between germline ends came to 9 bases. The CDR3 region has the DNA TGTGCCAGCAGTTACGGGACTCAATACAATGAGCAGTTCTTC. It codes for CASSYGTQYNEQFF.

The rearrangement joins TRBV28 to TRBJ2-3, with D possibly matching TRBD2 (6 bases). CDR1 is MDHEN, CDR2 SYDVKM, per germline. The V end was cut by 2 bases, the J end by 0 bases, with 12 bases between. This CDR3 is built from 16 residues. CDR3 in amino acids: CASSLAGRGSTDTQYF. The CDR3 nucleotides read TGTGCCAGCAGTTTAGCGGGCCGGGGGAGCACAGATACGCAGTATTTT.

The rearrangement uses TRBV4-3 and TRBJ1-1, with D perhaps TRBD1 (6 bases). Trimming removed 4 bases from V and 0 bases from J, with 21 bases in between. This CDR3 spans 18 amino acids. From germline, CDR1 is LGHNA and CDR2 YSLEER. The CDR3 loop is CASSPRQASPGMNTEAFF. In DNA, the CDR3 is TGCGCCAGCAGCCCCAGACAGGCCAGCCCTGGAATGAACACTGAAGCTTTCTTT.

This clone showed up many times. J is TRBJ2-1 and V is TRBV12-2; whether TRBD2, the table's D call, matches the DNA was not checked. TRBV12-2 is flagged as a pseudogene. This CDR3 has 16 residues. The CDR3 nucleotides read TGTGCAAGTCGCCCCCTACCTGTCGGTAAGTACAATGAGCAGTTCTTC. Translating gives CASRPLPVGKYNEQFF.

The chain couples TRBV6-2 or TRBV6-3 to TRBJ2-2; tentative D call: TRBD1 (6 bases). Trimming shortened V by 2 bases and J by 2 bases, and 21 bases separated the two germline ends. The V gene's germline CDR1 is MNHEY and CDR2 SVGEGT. CDR3 length: 19 residues. CDR3 region: CASSYPGQWGSQNTGELFF. The DNA of the CDR3 is TGTGCCAGCAGTTACCCCGGACAGTGGGGAAGCCAAAACACCGGGGAGCTGTTTTTT.

The gene calls are TRBV28 and TRBJ2-6, with 7 nucleotides matching TRBD1. CDR1 and CDR2 from the germline V gene are MDHEN and SYDVKM. V dropped 8 bases and J dropped 2; count of bases not matched to a gene: 9. The CDR3 extends over 16 amino acids. The CDR3: CASLGGIIPGANVLTF. The CDR3 nucleotides read TGTGCCAGCCTAGGGGGCATAATCCCTGGGGCCAACGTCCTGACTTTC. Based on the CDR3 plus reference TRBV28 and TRBJ2-6, the full variable domain is DVKVTQSSRYLVKRTGEKVFLECVQDMDHENMFWYRQDPGLGLRLIYFSYDVKMKEKGDIPEGYSVSREKKERFSLILESASTNQTSMYLCASLGGIIPGANVLTFGAGSRLTVL.

The chain links TRBV27 to TRBJ2-2; TRBD2 aligns across 11 bases. Germline V gives CDR1 MNHEY, CDR2 SMNVEV (reference sequence). Unmatched junction bases numbered 8, after V lost 6 bases and J lost 2 bases. The CDR3 contains 17 residues. The CDR3 region has the DNA TGTGCCAGCAGCCACCCGGGACTAGCGGACAACACCGGGGAGCTGTTTTTT. This translates into CASSHPGLADNTGELFF.

The chain's CDR3 is CASSPGQVVSGNTIYF. CDR3 DNA sequence: TGTGCCAGCTCACCGGGACAGGTTGTCTCTGGAAACACCATATATTTT. This chain links TRBV18 with TRBJ1-3, with 8 positions matching TRBD1. The germline V gene encodes CDR1 KGHSH and CDR2 LQKENI. J lost 0 bases, V lost 3 bases, and 4 bases had no gene match. CDR3 length: 16 amino acids.

V gene TRBV10-1 combines with J gene TRBJ1-4; D remains unclear. CDR3 length: 15 residues. Germline CDR1 reads WNHNN; CDR2 reads SYGVQD (reference sequence). V lost 2 bases to trimming and J lost 2 bases, with 9 bases between them. The CDR3, as DNA: TGCGCCAGCAGTGAGACTCTAGGTACTAATGAAAAACTGTTTTTT. Its translation is CASSETLGTNEKLFF.

The chain couples TRBV4-2 to TRBJ2-2; 9 bases line up with TRBD2. Germline loops: CDR1 LGHNA, CDR2 YNFKEQ. With 0 bases clipped from V and 4 bases from J, the junction kept 18 bases outside the gene matches. The CDR3 is made up of 21 amino acids. CDR3 bases: TGTGCCAGCAGCCAAGATCACCGGGGCGCCAGCGGGGGGTTGAGCACCGGGGAGCTGTTTTTT. Encoded protein: CASSQDHRGASGGLSTGELFF.

The chain uses TRBV19 and TRBJ2-5; 8 nucleotides match TRBD1. V lost 4 bases and J lost 4; bases outside the gene matches: 2. CDR1 and CDR2 (germline): LNHDA, SQIVND (reference sequence). The CDR3 has 13 amino acids. The CDR3 sequence: CASSTDRGETQYF. CDR3 sequence (DNA): TGTGCCAGTAGTACAGACAGGGGAGAGACCCAGTACTTC.

This clone was detected once. The chain is built from TRBV3-1 (or the pseudogene TRBV3-2) and TRBJ2-7; the match to TRBD1 covers 9 bases. CDR3 length: 17 residues. The V gene's germline CDR1 is LGHDT and CDR2 YNNKEL (reference sequence). V lost 1 base to trimming and J lost 5 bases; unmatched junction nucleotides: 12. The CDR3 nucleotides are TGTGCCAGCAGCCAAGTCGGAAGTTGGACAGGGGTAAACGAGCAGTACTTC. Its translation: CASSQVGSWTGVNEQYF.

The chain couples TRBV4-3 to TRBJ2-5; 8 bases align to TRBD1. The CDR3 consists of 16 residues. Germline trimming cut 1 base from V and 5 bases from J; bases unmatched to any gene: 9. Per the germline V gene, CDR1 is LGHNA and CDR2 is YSLEER. The CDR3 DNA follows: TGCGCCAGCAGCCAAGTGTGGACAGGGAATTGGGAGACCCAGTACTTC. This encodes CASSQVWTGNWETQYF.

V gene TRBV5-1 combines with J gene TRBJ1-4; TRBD1 aligns across 10 bases. This CDR3 is 15 amino acids long. The trim removed 5 bases at V and 6 bases at J, leaving 7 bases unmatched. Germline-derived CDR1 and CDR2 are SGHRS and YFSETQ. This CDR3 reads CASRSAGTGDEKLFF. Written as DNA, the CDR3 is TGCGCCAGCAGGTCCGCCGGGACAGGGGATGAAAAACTGTTTTTT. The complete variable domain, with remaining parts taken from reference TRBV5-1 and TRBJ1-4, reads KAGVTQTPRYLIKTRGQQVTLSCSPISGHRSVSWYQQTPGQGLQFLFEYFSETQRNKGNFPGRFSGRQFSNSRSEMNVSTLELGDSALYLCASRSAGTGDEKLFFGSGTQLSVL.

The CDR3 spells CASSQEWTGEDTGELFF. The CDR3 nucleotides are TGCGCCAGCAGCCAAGAGTGGACAGGGGAGGACACCGGGGAGCTGTTTTTT. J is TRBJ2-2 and V is TRBV4-1; TRBD1 matches 9 bases. CDR1 and CDR2 from the germline V gene are MGHRA and YSYEKL. V lost 0 bases, J lost 3 bases, and 5 bases stayed unmatched. The CDR3 runs 17 residues.

The chain links TRBV4-2 to TRBJ2-3; TRBD1 aligns across 10 bases. V trimming: 4 bases; J trimming: 4 bases; junction bases outside the gene matches: 8. Per germline, CDR1 LGHNA and CDR2 YNFKEQ. The CDR3 is 16 amino acids. In DNA, the CDR3 is TGTGCCAGCAGCCTCGGGACAGGGGAGTTTGCAGATACGCAGTATTTT. Translation: CASSLGTGEFADTQYF.

This rearrangement joins TRBV5-4 to TRBJ2-2, with 10 bases matching TRBD2. Germline V gene data show CDR1 as SGHNT and CDR2 as YYREEE (reference sequence). This CDR3 region has 16 residues. The V segment lost 4 bases and the J segment 4 bases; nucleotides outside the gene matches: 7. The CDR3 loop is CASSPESGRATGELFF. Here the CDR3 DNA reads TGTGCCAGCAGCCCAGAAAGCGGGAGGGCCACCGGGGAGCTGTTTTTT.

This clone showed up just once. The chain uses TRBV7-8 and TRBJ2-1; TRBD2 matches 9 bases. The germline CDR1 and CDR2 sequences are SGHVS and FQNEAQ. J gave up 7 bases and V 2 bases, and 6 bases lay outside the gene matches. This CDR3 has 15 residues. CDR3 sequence: CASSLYSGGVNEQFF. As DNA, the CDR3 is TGTGCCAGCAGCTTATATAGCGGGGGAGTTAATGAGCAGTTCTTC.

In regard to this clone: This sample includes further DNA sequences coding for the same CDR3. The J gene is TRBJ1-2, the V gene TRBV9; a weak D match, TRBD1 (5 bases). The CDR3 is 13 residues long. Germline V lookup: CDR1 SGDLS, CDR2 YYNGEE. The V end lost 1 base, the J end lost 1 base, and 5 bases lay between the germline ends. CDR3 sequence reads: CASSVQGNYGYTF. The DNA of the CDR3 is TGTGCCAGCAGCGTACAGGGTAACTATGGCTACACCTTC. Variable domain in full (rest from reference TRBV9 and TRBJ1-2): DSGVTQTPKHLITATGQRVTLRCSPRSGDLSVYWYQQSLDQGLQFLIQYYNGEERAKGNILERFSAQQFPDLHSELNLSSLELGDSALYFCASSVQGNYGYTFGSGTRLTVV.